This TCR beta chain is from a study of blood T cell repertoires in COVID-19. Across the whole study: In each case, the material was cDNA or gDNA derived from T cells, B-cell-depleted T cells, or PBMCs.

Method: immunoSEQ multiplex PCR; TCRdb's copy keeps in-frame clones and lacks some. In the table there are about 250,000 clones, about nine tenths of which are singletons. Clinical history reported by participants formed the basis on which cohorts were assigned. CDR3 size: 14 residues. Per the germline V gene, CDR1 is MNHNS and CDR2 is SASEGT. Deletions cut 2 bases from V and 8 bases from J, with 13 bases between. The chain carries TRBV6-1 and TRBJ2-1, with a tentative D call TRBD1 (5 bases). The receptor was isolated from a middle-aged man who had recovered from COVID-19. Sequenced input: PBMCs or T cells enriched from blood (not recorded which). The CDR3 reads CASSERFGADEQFF. The CDR3, as DNA: TGTGCCAGCAGTGAAAGGTTTGGGGCCGATGAGCAGTTCTTC.